These 32 T cell receptor beta chains came from one sample sequenced in a study of blood T cell repertoires in COVID-19 (TCRdb year 2020). The method was the immunoSEQ multiplex PCR assay. TCRdb provides this immuneACCESS table in a form limited to in-frame rearrangements. Some clones are lacking; in checked studies, under half of them reflect an unresolved V gene, and why the rest are absent is not known. Across this sample there are fewer than 14,000 clones, with 70% to 90% seen only once. Of the sample, approximately 11% is held by the ten largest clones. The sequenced sample was peripheral blood. The receptors here all came from a human donor in a cohort sampled during active COVID-19.

The genes are TRBV5-1 and TRBJ2-7; 7 bases agree with TRBD1. Trimming removed 3 bases from V and 7 bases from J; junction bases left unmatched: 13. The germline gives CDR1 SGHRS, CDR2 YFSETQ. CDR3 size: 15 residues. The CDR3 loop reads CASSSAGGLFWEQYF. As DNA, the CDR3 is TGCGCCAGCAGCTCGGCAGGGGGTCTTTTTTGGGAGCAGTACTTC.

The V call is TRBV6-4, the J call TRBJ2-1; 10 nucleotides match TRBD2. The V gene's germline CDR1 is MRHNA and CDR2 SNTAGT. Trimming removed 4 bases from V and 9 bases from J; junction bases left unmatched: 9. The CDR3 runs 15 residues. This chain's CDR3 is CASSVGLAGVSEQFF. The CDR3, as DNA: TGTGCCAGCAGTGTCGGGCTAGCGGGAGTGTCTGAGCAGTTCTTC.

This chain uses TRBV29-1 with TRBJ2-3; D call uncertain. The CDR3 is made up of 11 amino acids. Looked up from germline, CDR1 is SQVTM and CDR2 is ANQGSEA. V lost 6 bases and J lost 5, with 9 bases in between. The CDR3 nucleotides are TGCAGCGTCACCCTAGGAGATACGCAGTATTTT. The encoded protein is CSVTLGDTQYF.

The chain combines TRBV24-1 with TRBJ1-1, with D possibly being TRBD1 (6 bases). This CDR3 region has 14 residues. Germline CDR1 reads KGHDR; CDR2 reads SFDVKD. With 5 bases removed from V and 3 bases from J, the gap between germline ends came to 12 bases. The CDR3 loop reads CATSASQGDTEAFF. CDR3 DNA: TGTGCCACCAGTGCCTCACAGGGCGACACTGAAGCTTTCTTT.

This clone was seen a handful of times. The chain joins TRBV28 to TRBJ2-3; 15 positions agree with TRBD2. This CDR3 contains 17 residues. Germline CDR1 and CDR2: MDHEN and SYDVKM. The V gene end was trimmed by 4 bases and the J gene end by 6 bases; junction bases not matched to a gene: 8. DNA of the CDR3: TGTGCCAGCAGTTCCAAAGGGACTAGCGGGAGGTGGGATACGCAGTATTTT. Translation: CASSSKGTSGRWDTQYF.

The chain has TRBV5-1 and TRBJ2-7; 8 nucleotides line up with TRBD1. Per germline, CDR1 SGHRS and CDR2 YFSETQ. J lost 7 bases, V lost 3 bases, and 9 bases had no gene match. CDR3 length: 14 residues. Here the CDR3 reads CASSSGQAGGEQYF. CDR3 bases: TGCGCCAGCAGCTCGGGACAGGCTGGGGGGGAGCAGTACTTC.

This clone has more than one count but fewer than ten. The chain uses TRBV28 and TRBJ1-5, with TRBD1 matching 8 bases. The CDR3 is 16 residues long. The germline V gene encodes CDR1 MDHEN and CDR2 SYDVKM. With 3 bases clipped from V and 4 bases from J, the junction kept 8 bases outside the gene matches. The CDR3 nucleotides are TGTGCCAGCAGTTTCCCCCGGACAGGGCCGAATCAGCCCCAGCATTTT. The encoded protein is CASSFPRTGPNQPQHF. Complete variable domain (other parts from reference TRBV28 and TRBJ1-5): DVKVTQSSRYLVKRTGEKVFLECVQDMDHENMFWYRQDPGLGLRLIYFSYDVKMKEKGDIPEGYSVSREKKERFSLILESASTNQTSMYLCASSFPRTGPNQPQHFGDGTRLSIL.

The chain has TRBV30 and TRBJ2-1, with no clear D. CDR1 GTSNPN and CDR2 SVGIG come from the germline V gene (reference sequence). The CDR3 runs 14 residues. Trimming took 2 bases from V and 7 from J, leaving 15 bases between them. CDR3 coding DNA: TGTGCCTGGAGTCTAAAGCGATCCTGGAATGAGCAGTTCTTC. Translated, it gives CAWSLKRSWNEQFF.

The chain joins TRBV6-2 or TRBV6-3 to TRBJ2-1; TRBD2 aligns across 11 bases. Germline CDR1 is MNHEY and CDR2 is SVGEGT. The CDR3 extends over 15 amino acids. The trim removed 4 bases at V and 10 bases at J, leaving 9 bases unmatched. The CDR3 here is CASSFSLAGGLEQFF. The CDR3, as DNA: TGTGCCAGCAGTTTTTCTCTAGCGGGAGGTCTCGAGCAGTTCTTC.

J is TRBJ2-2 and V is TRBV11-2; 8 nucleotides match TRBD2. The CDR3 is made up of 18 amino acids. Germline V gene data show CDR1 as SGHAT and CDR2 as FQNNGV. V trimming: 3 bases; J trimming: 0 bases; junction bases outside the gene matches: 9. The CDR3 bases are TGTGCCAGCAGCTTGGAGTTAGCGGGGATACCGAACACCGGGGAGCTGTTTTTT. Protein product: CASSLELAGIPNTGELFF.

The chain recombines TRBV6-5 with TRBJ2-5; 7 bases fit TRBD2. Germline V gene data show CDR1 as MNHEY and CDR2 as SVGAGI. The CDR3 covers 15 residues. Trimming took 2 bases from V and 5 from J; bases not matched to a gene: 8. Here the CDR3 DNA reads TGTGCCAGCAGTTACAACGAGTTGCGGGGGGAGACCCAGTACTTC. Its translation is CASSYNELRGETQYF.

This chain connects TRBV29-1 to TRBJ2-1; D possibly corresponds to TRBD2 (5 bases). V was pared by 7 bases and J by 9 bases, with 19 bases between. Germline CDR1 SQVTM, CDR2 ANQGSEA. The CDR3 totals 13 residues. CDR3 region: CSAGLEGVGEQFF. CDR3 sequence (DNA): TGCAGCGCTGGCCTTGAGGGAGTCGGTGAGCAGTTCTTC.

The chain carries TRBV5-4 and TRBJ1-6; D is uncertain. The V end lost 1 base, the J end lost 4 bases, and 12 bases lay between the germline ends. Per the germline V gene, CDR1 is SGHNT and CDR2 is YYREEE (reference sequence). The CDR3 has 16 residues. The CDR3 sequence is CASSLMRSDYNSPLHF. CDR3 sequence (DNA): TGTGCCAGCAGCTTGATGAGATCCGATTATAATTCACCCCTCCACTTT.

The gene calls are TRBV25-1 and TRBJ2-1, with 15 bases fitting TRBD2. The J segment lost 5 bases and the V segment lost 0 bases, leaving 2 bases of the junction unmatched. CDR1 and CDR2 (germline): MGHDK, SYGVNS. This CDR3 is 17 amino acids long. CDR3 nucleotides: TGTGCCAGCAGTGAATATCGGACTAGCGGGAGGGACAATGAGCAGTTCTTC. It encodes CASSEYRTSGRDNEQFF.

This sequence joins TRBV24-1 and TRBJ1-2; D gene unclear. The V and J ends lost 7 bases and 8 bases respectively, with 22 bases between them. Germline loops: CDR1 KGHDR, CDR2 SFDVKD. The CDR3 spans 15 residues. CDR3 in amino acids: CATSPGTTPPYGYTF. CDR3 sequence (DNA): TGTGCCACCAGCCCGGGTACCACACCGCCCTACGGCTACACCTTC.

The V and J genes are TRBV27 and TRBJ2-7, with 15 bases matching TRBD2. Germline loops: CDR1 MNHEY, CDR2 SMNVEV (reference sequence). This CDR3 region has 17 residues. V was clipped by 9 bases and J by 2 bases; unmatched bases: 11. As DNA, the CDR3 is TGTGCCAGGATTCGAGGGACTAGCGGGAGGTTGCCCTACGAGCAGTACTTC. Amino acids: CARIRGTSGRLPYEQYF.

J is TRBJ1-5 and V is TRBV5-1; D is uncertain. CDR1 and CDR2 from the germline V gene are SGHRS and YFSETQ. V was cut by 0 bases and J by 4 bases, with 11 bases left in between. The CDR3 runs to 15 residues. The CDR3 loop reads CASSLAGRENQPQHF. The CDR3 DNA reads TGCGCCAGCAGCTTGGCCGGGAGGGAGAATCAGCCCCAGCATTTT.

The chain uses TRBV10-3 and TRBJ2-1, with 11 bases matching TRBD2. Per the germline V gene, CDR1 is ENHRY and CDR2 is SYGVKD. This CDR3 spans 15 amino acids. V shed 4 bases and J 6 bases; nucleotides not matched to a gene: 5. The CDR3 nucleotides are TGTGCCATCAGTGGACAAGGGACTAGCGGCAATGAGCAGTTCTTC. This codes for CAISGQGTSGNEQFF.

The chain carries TRBV7-2 and TRBJ2-7; weak D call: TRBD2 (5 bases). Trimming cost V 2 bases and J 3 bases, with 14 bases left between them. CDR3 length: 15 amino acids. Germline assignment: CDR1 SGHTA and CDR2 FQGNSA. The CDR3 region is CASSLQRTVNYEQYF. CDR3 bases: TGTGCCAGCAGCTTACAACGGACTGTTAACTACGAGCAGTACTTC.

V and J are TRBV6-5 and TRBJ2-5, with 7 bases that match TRBD2. There are 13 residues in the CDR3. Looked up from germline, CDR1 is MNHEY and CDR2 is SVGAGI. V lost 2 bases, J lost 5 bases, and 2 bases stayed unmatched. DNA for the CDR3: TGTGCCAGCAGTTACGGGGGAGGGGAGACCCAGTACTTC. This gives the protein CASSYGGGETQYF.

This clone occurred a few times. The J gene is TRBJ2-5, the V gene TRBV24-1; TRBD1 agrees at 10 bases. Germline CDR1 KGHDR, CDR2 SFDVKD. Trimming at V came to 4 bases and at J to 5 bases, leaving 9 bases not matched to a gene. The length of the CDR3 is 16 residues. The DNA for the CDR3 is TGTGCCACCAGTGACCCTGGGACAGGGGCGCAGGAGACCCAGTACTTC. Translation gives CATSDPGTGAQETQYF.

This sequence joins TRBV5-4 and TRBJ2-2; 14 bases fit TRBD2. The CDR3 consists of 16 residues. Per germline, CDR1 SGHNT and CDR2 YYREEE (reference sequence). V was clipped by 0 bases and J by 6 bases; unmatched bases: 1. CDR3 coding DNA: TGTGCCAGCAGCTTGGAGGGACTAGCGGGAGCCGGGGAGCTGTTTTTT. It is translated as CASSLEGLAGAGELFF.

The chain carries TRBV27 and TRBJ2-7, with D maybe TRBD2 (6 bases). Germline assignment: CDR1 MNHEY and CDR2 SMNVEV (reference sequence). Deletions cut 5 bases from V and 2 bases from J, with 22 bases between. CDR3 length: 17 residues. The CDR3 loop reads CASSPRRGGLFPYEQYF. As DNA, the CDR3 is TGTGCCAGCAGTCCTCGTAGGGGAGGCCTTTTCCCCTACGAGCAGTACTTC.

The rearrangement joins TRBV14 to TRBJ2-6, with no clear D. The CDR3 covers 17 residues. The V gene's germline CDR1 is SGHDN and CDR2 FVKESK. V was pared by 0 bases and J by 0 bases, with 9 bases between. CDR3 DNA: TGTGCCAGCAGCCAAGAGCTCGTTAGCTCTGGGGCCAACGTCCTGACTTTC. This gives the protein CASSQELVSSGANVLTF.

This clone was observed once. This chain links TRBV5-1 with TRBJ1-4; no reliable D call. The V gene lost 4 bases and the J gene lost 0 bases, with 10 bases spanning the gap. The length of the CDR3 is 15 residues. The germline V gene has CDR1 SGHRS and CDR2 YFSETQ. CDR3: CASSPKAATNEKLFF. The CDR3 DNA sequence: TGCGCCAGCAGCCCCAAGGCGGCAACTAATGAAAAACTGTTTTTT.

This clone was seen a single time. The chain is built from TRBV2 and TRBJ2-1; TRBD2 might be the D (5 bases). V lost 2 bases to trimming and J lost 0 bases, with 8 bases between them. The CDR3 consists of 15 residues. The germline gives CDR1 SNHLY, CDR2 FYNNEI. The CDR3 DNA follows: TGTGCCAGCAGTGAAATAGGGAGCTCCTACAATGAGCAGTTCTTC. Its translation is CASSEIGSSYNEQFF.

This clone was counted once. V and J are TRBV6-5 and TRBJ2-5, with TRBD1 identical over 10 bases. Looked up from germline, CDR1 is MNHEY and CDR2 is SVGAGI. V was pared by 5 bases and J by 5 bases, with 8 bases of the junction left unmatched. There are 15 residues in the CDR3. This CDR3 reads CASSPTGGYGETQYF. The DNA of the CDR3 is TGTGCCAGCAGTCCGACAGGGGGCTATGGCGAGACCCAGTACTTC.

This chain uses TRBV27 with TRBJ1-5, with TRBD1 as a possible D gene (6 bases). The CDR3 contains 15 residues. The germline V gene encodes CDR1 MNHEY and CDR2 SMNVEV (reference sequence). The ends were cut back, 1 base at V and 2 bases at J, with 9 bases in the middle. CDR3 amino acids: CASSLYRDGNQPQHF. In DNA, the CDR3 is TGTGCCAGCAGTTTATACAGGGACGGCAATCAGCCCCAGCATTTT.

The chain couples TRBV2 to TRBJ1-1; D possibly corresponds to TRBD1 (5 bases). From germline, CDR1 is SNHLY and CDR2 FYNNEI. The CDR3 loop spans 13 amino acids. V lost 2 bases, J lost 4 bases, and 8 bases lay in between. The chain's CDR3 is CASSEQGATEAFF. The CDR3 bases are TGTGCCAGCAGTGAACAGGGTGCCACTGAAGCTTTCTTT.

This sequence joins TRBV6-5 and TRBJ2-7, with D possibly being TRBD2 (6 bases). This CDR3 region has 13 residues. CDR1 and CDR2 from the germline V gene are MNHEY and SVGAGI. V gave up 10 bases and J gave up 1 base, with 14 bases separating them. CDR3 DNA sequence: TGTGCCACCTCGGACGGGAGATCCTACGAGCAGTACTTC. Translated: CATSDGRSYEQYF.

The chain couples TRBV19 to TRBJ2-3; 12 nucleotides align to TRBD2. The CDR3 covers 16 residues. The trim removed 5 bases at V and 7 bases at J, leaving 10 bases unmatched. Germline V lookup: CDR1 LNHDA, CDR2 SQIVND (reference sequence). CDR3 loop: CASSLRTSGNGNTQYF. The CDR3 DNA reads as TGTGCCAGTAGTCTGAGGACTAGCGGGAATGGGAATACGCAGTATTTT.

This clone was seen only once. The chain couples TRBV5-8 to TRBJ1-4, with D possibly being TRBD1 (5 bases). This CDR3 has 13 amino acids. The V end was cut by 0 bases, the J end by 7 bases, with 7 bases between. In germline, CDR1 is SGHTS, CDR2 YDEGEE. CDR3 amino acids: CASSLVGREKLFF. CDR3 in DNA: TGTGCCAGCAGCTTGGTGGGGCGTGAAAAACTGTTTTTT. The variable domain in full, completed from reference TRBV5-8 and TRBJ1-4, reads EAGVTQSPTHLIKTRGQQATLRCSPISGHTSVYWYQQALGLGLQFLLWYDEGEERNRGNFPPRFSGRQFPNYSSELNVNALELEDSALYLCASSLVGREKLFFGSGTQLSVL.